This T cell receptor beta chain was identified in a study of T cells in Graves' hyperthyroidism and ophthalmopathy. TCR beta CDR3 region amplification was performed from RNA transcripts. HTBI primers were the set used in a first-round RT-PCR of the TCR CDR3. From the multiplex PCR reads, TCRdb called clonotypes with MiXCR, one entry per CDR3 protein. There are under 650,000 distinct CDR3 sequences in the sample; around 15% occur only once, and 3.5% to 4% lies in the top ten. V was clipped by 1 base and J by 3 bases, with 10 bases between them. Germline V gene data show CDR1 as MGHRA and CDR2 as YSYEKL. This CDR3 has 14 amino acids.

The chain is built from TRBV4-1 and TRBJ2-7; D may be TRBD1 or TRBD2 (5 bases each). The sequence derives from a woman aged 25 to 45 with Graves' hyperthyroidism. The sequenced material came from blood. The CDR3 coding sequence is TGCGCCAGCAGCCAAGCCGGGGCAGGCTACGAGCAGTACTTC. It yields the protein CASSQAGAGYEQYF.